This is a list of T cell receptor beta chains from one sample in a study of CD4 T cells in relation to SARS-CoV-2 and coronaviruses. Assay: immunoSEQ multiplex PCR; the TCRdb copy retains only in-frame clones and omits some. The table shows approximately 41,000 clones, with around four fifths occurring only once. These TCRs' antigens remain unknown. What was sequenced was memory CD4+ T cells from PBMCs, cultured in vitro. These receptors all come from an adult with COVID-19. The CDR3 runs from the conserved cysteine through the conserved F or W. A D gene is named only where the DNA matches it firmly. Rows may omit the clone size; those that give it use once, few, many or a size class.

J,V,size,D,DNA,CDR3
TRBJ2-2,TRBV19,.,.,TGTGCCAGTATGGGAGAAAGGGGGTGGGCCACCGGGGAGCTGTTTTTT,CASMGERGWATGELFF
TRBJ2-2,TRBV11-3,.,TRBD2,TGTGCCAGCAGCCCCCGGACTAGCGGGAGGAACACCGGGGAGCTGTTTTTT,CASSPRTSGRNTGELFF
TRBJ2-1,TRBV7-9,.,TRBD2,TGTGCCAGCAGCAGACTAGCGGGAGGGGGGGGTGAGCAGTTCTTC,CASSRLAGGGGEQFF
TRBJ2-1,TRBV28,.,.,TGTGCCAGCAGTTTCCCCCCTCGGTTAAATGAGCAGTTCTTC,CASSFPPRLNEQFF
TRBJ2-3,TRBV7-6,.,.,TGTGCCAGCAGCTTACGCTCTGCAGCTAACACAGATACGCAGTATTTT,CASSLRSAANTDTQYF
TRBJ2-6,TRBV5-4,.,.,TGTGCCAGCAGCTTGGGGACAGCCTCTGGGGCCAACGTCCTGACTTTC,CASSLGTASGANVLTF
TRBJ1-2,TRBV29-1,.,.,TGCAGCGGATACGGGTTGGGTGCTAACTATGGCTACACCTTC,CSGYGLGANYGYTF
TRBJ2-3,TRBV19,.,TRBD1,TGTGCCAGTAGTTCGGAATCAGGGGGCCCGCAGTATTTT,CASSSESGGPQYF
TRBJ2-1,TRBV4-3,.,.,TGCGCCAGCAGCCAAGGTACAGCGTTGAGCTCCTACAATGAGCAGTTCTTC,CASSQGTALSSYNEQFF
TRBJ2-7,TRBV7-9,.,TRBD2,TGTGCCAGCAGCTTAGTGCGGGGGGCGAAAGGCAACGAGCAGTACTTC,CASSLVRGAKGNEQYF
TRBJ1-4,TRBV28,.,TRBD1,TGTGCCAGCAGCCTAGATCAGGGGGTCAATGAAAAACTGTTTTTT,CASSLDQGVNEKLFF
TRBJ2-7,TRBV29-1,once,.,TGCAGCGTAGCAAGGCAGGGTAAGCACGAGCAGTACTTC,CSVARQGKHEQYF
TRBJ2-1,TRBV29-1,few,TRBD2,TGCAGCGTTGCCGCTAGCGGGAATGAGCAGTTCTTC,CSVAASGNEQFF
TRBJ1-2,TRBV4-1,.,.,TGCGCCAGCAGCCACGCGAAGGGGGGGTTGGGCTATGGCTACACCTTC,CASSHAKGGLGYGYTF
TRBJ2-4,TRBV4-1,.,TRBD2,TGCGCCAGCAGCCAAGTGGGACTAGCGGGAGTTTTGAACATTCAGTACTTC,CASSQVGLAGVLNIQYF
TRBJ2-3,TRBV7-2,.,TRBD2,TGTGCCAGCCTAGCGGGAGGGCCGGATACGCAGTATTTT,CASLAGGPDTQYF
TRBJ2-6,TRBV7-6,.,.,TGTGCCAGCACGGGGGACAGTTCCGGGGCCAACGTCCTGACTTTC,CASTGDSSGANVLTF
TRBJ2-1,TRBV24-1,.,.,TGTGCCACCAGTGATGCGCAGGGAAGCTCCTACAATGAGCAGTTCTTC,CATSDAQGSSYNEQFF
TRBJ1-5,TRBV2,few,.,TGTGCCAGCACGCAGGGAATCAATCAGCCCCAGCATTTT,CASTQGINQPQHF
TRBJ2-5,TRBV9,.,TRBD1,TGTGCCAGCAACAAAGGGGGCCCCTTACAAGAGACCCAGTACTTC,CASNKGGPLQETQYF
TRBJ2-7,TRBV4-1,.,TRBD1,TGCGCCAGCAGCCGGCCGGGACAGGGTCTACGCTACGAGCAGTACTTC,CASSRPGQGLRYEQYF
TRBJ2-3,TRBV27,.,.,TGTGCCAGCCGGCTATACCCGCCAGATACGCAGTATTTT,CASRLYPPDTQYF
TRBJ2-7,TRBV5-6,.,.,TGTGCCAGCAGCTTGGTGACAGCTCAAGAGCAGTACTTC,CASSLVTAQEQYF
TRBJ1-4,TRBV18,once,TRBD1,TGTGCCAGCACCAACGACAGGGGTACTAATGAAAAACTGTTTTTT,CASTNDRGTNEKLFF
TRBJ1-4,TRBV28,.,TRBD1,TGTGCCAGCAGTTTGCAGGGGGCGAGTGCTAATGAAAAACTGTTTTTT,CASSLQGASANEKLFF
TRBJ2-6,TRBV2,.,.,TGTGCCAGCAGCCCCACGGCCGGGGGGGCCAACGTCCTGACTTTC,CASSPTAGGANVLTF
TRBJ1-4,TRBV9,.,.,TGTGCCAGCAGCGTAGAGGGGGGGTTAAACGAAAAACTGTTTTTT,CASSVEGGLNEKLFF
TRBJ2-7,TRBV4-3,.,TRBD2,TGCGCCAGCAGCCAAGATGGGCTAGCGGATACCTACGAGCAGTACTTC,CASSQDGLADTYEQYF
TRBJ1-5,TRBV7-2,.,.,TGTGCCAGCAGCTTATTCTGGGGGGTCAATCAGCCCCAGCATTTT,CASSLFWGVNQPQHF
TRBJ2-3,TRBV21-1,.,.,TGTGCCAGCAGTGGGACTAGTTCAACAGATACGCAGTATTTT,CASSGTSSTDTQYF
TRBJ2-3,TRBV30,.,.,TGTGCCTGGAGTGTAGGGGGGGCAGATACGCAGTATTTT,CAWSVGGADTQYF
TRBJ1-5,TRBV18,once,TRBD1,TGTGCCAGCTCACCCGGGACAGGGGGCAATCAGCCCCAGCATTTT,CASSPGTGGNQPQHF
TRBJ1-6,TRBV6-1,.,.,TGTGCCAGCAGTGAAGGTGCCGCTGGAGGTTCACCCCTCCACTTT,CASSEGAAGGSPLHF
TRBJ2-7,TRBV5-3,once,.,TGTGCCAGAAACACCCCAGACCGAAGGTCCTACGAGCAGTACTTC,CARNTPDRRSYEQYF
TRBJ2-3,TRBV5-5,.,.,TGTGCCAGCAGCTTGCGCATAAATACGCAGTATTTT,CASSLRINTQYF